A single sample is the source of the 26 T cell receptor beta chains below, sequenced in a study of shared clonotypes between healthy human individuals. Sequencing used immunoSEQ multiplex PCR; TCRdb keeps in-frame clones, though not all of them. The sample carries 950,000 to 1,300,000 clones, about 75% recorded once. The specimen was memory CD4+ T cells sorted from blood. The subset here: CD45RA-negative fraction. These receptors all stem from a young man in good health.

The rearrangement links TRBV5-1 to TRBJ2-1; D is uncertain. Deletions cut 4 bases from V and 2 bases from J, with 10 bases between. Germline V gives CDR1 SGHRS, CDR2 YFSETQ. The CDR3 has 14 residues. The CDR3 loop is CASSEAETYNEQFF. The CDR3 DNA sequence: TGCGCCAGCAGCGAGGCAGAAACCTACAATGAGCAGTTCTTC.

Of note for this clone: The same CDR3 also results from other DNA sequences found in this sample. The rearrangement joins TRBV5-1 to TRBJ1-2; 7 positions agree with TRBD1. Germline V gene sequence: CDR1 SGHRS, CDR2 YFSETQ. Trimming removed 2 bases from V and 5 bases from J; junction bases left unmatched: 6. The CDR3 runs 14 residues. The CDR3 DNA reads TGCGCCAGCAGCTTAGACAGGGTCCTGTATGGCTACACCTTC. Its protein is CASSLDRVLYGYTF.

This rearrangement joins TRBV25-1 to TRBJ2-2; 11 bases agree with TRBD1. Germline V gene sequence: CDR1 MGHDK, CDR2 SYGVNS. J lost 4 bases, V lost 8 bases, and 9 bases had no gene match. This CDR3 is 16 amino acids long. The DNA of the CDR3 is TGTGCCAGCTCACAGGACAGGGGGCTTATCACCGGGGAGCTGTTTTTT. This gives the protein CASSQDRGLITGELFF.

V is TRBV6-6 and J is TRBJ1-1, with D tentatively TRBD1 (5 bases). V gave up 7 bases and J gave up 4 bases, with 16 bases separating them. The CDR3 totals 14 residues. Germline assignment: CDR1 MNHNY and CDR2 SVGAGI (reference sequence). The DNA of the CDR3 is TGTGCCAGCACCCAGGGCGCTCTTAGCACTGAAGCTTTCTTT. Its protein product is CASTQGALSTEAFF.

The chain uses TRBV5-6 and TRBJ1-3; D is undetermined. With 4 bases removed from V and 9 bases from J, the gap between germline ends came to 14 bases. The CDR3 runs 13 residues. Germline V gives CDR1 SGHDT, CDR2 YYEEEE. The CDR3 region has the DNA TGTGCCAGCAGCGGACTGACCGAGGGCACCATATATTTT. Translating it yields CASSGLTEGTIYF.

The chain has TRBV2 and TRBJ2-7; D is tentatively TRBD1 or TRBD2 (5 bases each). Trimming shortened V by 6 bases and J by 4 bases, and 16 bases separated the two germline ends. CDR3 size: 14 residues. CDR1 is SNHLY, CDR2 FYNNEI, per germline. The CDR3 sequence: CASRNRDRTYEQYF. In nucleotides, the CDR3 is TGTGCCAGCAGGAATCGGGACCGCACTTACGAGCAGTACTTC.

The chain has TRBV28 and TRBJ2-4, with D perhaps matching TRBD2 (5 bases). The CDR3 is 15 amino acids. CDR1 MDHEN and CDR2 SYDVKM come from the germline V gene. Trimming removed 3 bases from V and 0 bases from J, with 9 bases in between. The CDR3 nucleotides are TGTGCCAGCAGTTTTTGGACTGTAGCCAAAAACATTCAGTACTTC. Its protein product is CASSFWTVAKNIQYF.

This rearrangement joins TRBV27 to TRBJ1-2, with D uncertain. Deletions cut 5 bases from V and 4 bases from J, with 11 bases between. The V gene's germline CDR1 is MNHEY and CDR2 SMNVEV (reference sequence). The CDR3 consists of 13 residues. The CDR3 is CASSRPGSYGYTF. In DNA form, the CDR3 reads TGTGCCAGCAGTCGGCCGGGCAGCTATGGCTACACCTTC.

This clone was detected ten times or more. The genes are TRBV5-6 and TRBJ1-4; perhaps TRBD1 as D (5 bases). The V and J ends lost 0 bases and 4 bases respectively, with 13 bases between them. CDR3 length equals 16 residues. Germline V gene lookup returns CDR1 SGHDT and CDR2 YYEEEE. The CDR3 coding sequence is TGTGCCAGCAGCTTGGGTGGGGCCAAAATTAATGAAAAACTGTTTTTT. This translates into CASSLGGAKINEKLFF. The variable domain in full, completed from reference TRBV5-6 and TRBJ1-4, reads DAGVTQSPTHLIKTRGQQVTLRCSPKSGHDTVSWYQQALGQGPQFIFQYYEEEERQRGNFPDRFSGHQFPNYSSELNVNALLLGDSALYLCASSLGGAKINEKLFFGSGTQLSVL.

With regard to this clone: A single base separates this from a much larger clone, so it may be a read error. The sample holds other DNA sequences that translate to the same CDR3. The V and J genes are TRBV2 and TRBJ2-2, with unresolved D. The germline V and J ends were trimmed by 5 bases and 2 bases, with 3 bases remaining between them. CDR3 length: 12 amino acids. CDR1 and CDR2 from the germline V gene are SNHLY and FYNNEI. DNA for the CDR3: TGTGCCAGCAGTCAAAACACCGGGGAGCTGTTTTTT. This codes for CASSQNTGELFF.

The rearrangement joins TRBV10-1 to TRBJ2-7, with 9 positions matching TRBD1. This CDR3 is built from 15 residues. The germline V gene has CDR1 WNHNN and CDR2 SYGVQD (reference sequence). Trimming removed 0 bases from V and 3 bases from J; junction bases left unmatched: 3. CDR3 DNA sequence: TGCGCCAGCAGTGAGTCGGGACAGGGTGACTACGAGCAGTACTTC. Its translation is CASSESGQGDYEQYF.

Concerning this clone: This specimen includes other DNA sequences encoding the same CDR3. The chain couples TRBV11-2 to TRBJ1-1; 8 nucleotides line up with TRBD1. This CDR3 has 14 residues. V lost 4 bases to trimming and J lost 2 bases; unmatched junction nucleotides: 3. Germline V CDR1 and CDR2: SGHAT, FQNNGV. The CDR3 loop is CASSYGQGNTEAFF. DNA for the CDR3: TGTGCCAGCAGCTACGGACAGGGAAACACTGAAGCTTTCTTT.

This chain links TRBV15 with TRBJ1-6; no clear D. Germline CDR1 LNHNV, CDR2 YYDKDF (reference sequence). V was trimmed by 1 base and J by 10 bases, leaving 8 bases between them. The CDR3 contains 13 residues. The CDR3 loop is CATSRGMGSPLHF. DNA for the CDR3: TGTGCCACCAGCAGAGGAATGGGATCACCCCTCCACTTT.

This chain links TRBV19 with TRBJ2-3; 7 nucleotides align to TRBD2. There are 14 residues in the CDR3. In germline, CDR1 is LNHDA, CDR2 SQIVND (reference sequence). V lost 6 bases and J lost 2; bases outside the gene matches: 5. The CDR3 bases are TGTGCCAGTAGGGTTAGCGGGTACACAGATACGCAGTATTTT. It codes for CASRVSGYTDTQYF.

For this clone: This sequence may be a read error, since a much larger clone differs from it by one base. The sample holds other DNA sequences that translate to the same CDR3. This chain uses TRBV18 with TRBJ2-7; D unclear. V was pared by 3 bases and J by 4 bases, with 7 bases between. The CDR3 totals 12 residues. Per germline, CDR1 KGHSH and CDR2 LQKENI. The CDR3 DNA sequence: TGTGCCAGCTCACCCGACTCGTACGAGCAGTACTTC. Amino acid sequence: CASSPDSYEQYF.

A single count supports this clone. The chain is built from TRBV5-1 and TRBJ2-1, with TRBD2 identical over 10 bases. Germline loops: CDR1 SGHRS, CDR2 YFSETQ. J was trimmed by 9 bases and V by 3 bases; bases with no gene match: 3. The CDR3 totals 13 residues. The CDR3 DNA reads TGCGCCAGCAGCTCCTCTAGCGGGAGTGAGCAGTTCTTC. Translation gives CASSSSSGSEQFF.

In DNA form, the CDR3 reads TGTGCCAGTAGTAGCGGGACCCGAGGTAGTGGGGCCAACGTCCTGACTTTC. Translating gives CASSSGTRGSGANVLTF. This chain joins TRBV19 and TRBJ2-6; a possible D gene is TRBD2 (6 bases). Germline assignment: CDR1 LNHDA and CDR2 SQIVND (reference sequence). This CDR3 has 17 amino acids. V was pared by 4 bases and J by 3 bases, with 16 bases between.

The rearrangement uses TRBV6-5 and TRBJ2-5, with TRBD1 identical over 7 bases. Trimming removed 6 bases from V and 1 base from J; junction bases left unmatched: 5. CDR1 is MNHEY and CDR2 is SVGAGI in the germline V gene. The CDR3 consists of 14 residues. For the CDR3, the DNA is TGTGCCAGCAGCCGGACAGGAGTCCAAGAGACCCAGTACTTC. This gives the protein CASSRTGVQETQYF.

The J gene is TRBJ1-1, the V gene TRBV18; D call uncertain. The CDR3 covers 14 residues. V lost 3 bases to trimming and J lost 0 bases, with 8 bases between them. CDR1 and CDR2 from the germline V gene are KGHSH and LQKENI. The CDR3 is CASSPLQMNTEAFF. For the CDR3, the DNA is TGTGCCAGCTCACCGCTACAGATGAACACTGAAGCTTTCTTT.

This clone was seen once. This chain uses TRBV18 with TRBJ1-2; D possibly corresponds to TRBD1 (6 bases). Trimming cost V 6 bases and J 2 bases, with 19 bases left between them. The CDR3 covers 16 residues. CDR1 is KGHSH and CDR2 is LQKENI in the germline V gene. CDR3 sequence (DNA): TGTGCCAGCTCTACAGGATCTGACAGGACCAACTATGGCTACACCTTC. Its translation: CASSTGSDRTNYGYTF.

The chain links TRBV29-1 to TRBJ2-1; D might be TRBD1 or TRBD2, each matching 5 bases. V was shortened by 1 base and J by 6 bases, with 16 bases between the two germline ends. Germline CDR1 is SQVTM and CDR2 is ANQGSEA. This CDR3 contains 15 residues. The CDR3 bases are TGCAGCGTTGAAGTCGGAACGGGACGGCGCAATGAGCAGTTCTTC. It encodes CSVEVGTGRRNEQFF.

This sequence joins TRBV19 and TRBJ2-7; TRBD1 might be the D (5 bases). Trimming left V 6 bases short and J 3 bases short, with 12 bases between. The V gene's germline CDR1 is LNHDA and CDR2 SQIVND (reference sequence). The CDR3 consists of 13 residues. The CDR3 spells CASSQDINYEQYF. The CDR3 bases are TGTGCCAGTAGCCAGGACATAAACTACGAGCAGTACTTC. Combining the CDR3 with reference TRBV19 and TRBJ2-7 gives the whole variable domain DGGITQSPKYLFRKEGQNVTLSCEQNLNHDAMYWYRQDPGQGLRLIYYSQIVNDFQKGDIAEGYSVSREKKESFPLTVTSAQKNPTAFYLCASSQDINYEQYFGPGTRLTVT.

The rearrangement links TRBV30 to TRBJ2-5; 9 bases line up with TRBD1. The CDR3 loop spans 13 amino acids. CDR1 is GTSNPN, CDR2 SVGIG, per germline (reference sequence). V dropped 3 bases and J dropped 4; count of bases not matched to a gene: 3. CDR3 loop: CAWSSQGAETQYF. The CDR3 region has the DNA TGTGCCTGGAGCTCACAGGGGGCAGAGACCCAGTACTTC.

This clone was counted once. This chain connects TRBV10-3 to TRBJ2-7; 7 nucleotides agree with TRBD1. The length of the CDR3 is 14 residues. CDR1 is ENHRY and CDR2 is SYGVKD in the germline V gene. V was pared by 6 bases and J by 3 bases, with 8 bases of the junction left unmatched. The DNA for the CDR3 is TGTGCCATCAGGGGGACGGGACAGTTCTACGAGCAGTACTTC. Translated, it gives CAIRGTGQFYEQYF.

V and J are TRBV27 and TRBJ2-2, with unresolved D. CDR1 is MNHEY, CDR2 SMNVEV, per germline (reference sequence). V gave up 5 bases and J gave up 6 bases, with 19 bases separating them. The CDR3 runs 16 residues. The CDR3 DNA reads as TGTGCCAGCAGTCTACCCCTAGAAGGCGGCGCCGGGGAGCTGTTTTTT. This sequence encodes CASSLPLEGGAGELFF.

There are a few counts of this clone. This CDR3 is CAWSVSANVNNEQFF. The CDR3 DNA reads TGTGCCTGGAGTGTTTCGGCTAACGTTAACAATGAGCAGTTCTTC. V is TRBV30 and J is TRBJ2-1; the D is unclear. Deletions cut 0 bases from V and 5 bases from J, with 14 bases between. The CDR3 has 15 amino acids. CDR1 is GTSNPN, CDR2 SVGIG, per germline (reference sequence).